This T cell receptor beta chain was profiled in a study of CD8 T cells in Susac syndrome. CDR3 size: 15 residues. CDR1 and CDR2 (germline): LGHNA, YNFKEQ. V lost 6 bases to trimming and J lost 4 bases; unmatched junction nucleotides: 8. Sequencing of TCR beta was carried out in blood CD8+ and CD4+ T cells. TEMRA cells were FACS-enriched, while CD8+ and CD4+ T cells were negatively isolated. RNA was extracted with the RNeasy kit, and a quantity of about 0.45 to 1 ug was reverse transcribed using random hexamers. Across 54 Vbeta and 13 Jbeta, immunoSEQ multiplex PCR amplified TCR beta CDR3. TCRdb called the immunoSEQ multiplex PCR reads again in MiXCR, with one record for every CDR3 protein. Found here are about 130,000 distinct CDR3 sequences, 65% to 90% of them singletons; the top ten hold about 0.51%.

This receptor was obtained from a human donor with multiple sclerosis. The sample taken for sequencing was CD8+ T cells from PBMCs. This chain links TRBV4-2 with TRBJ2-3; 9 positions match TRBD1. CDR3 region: CASSPDRGKSDTQYF. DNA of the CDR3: TGTGCCAGCAGTCCGGACAGGGGAAAGTCAGATACGCAGTATTTT.